This T cell receptor (beta chain) was captured by sequencing in a study of spatial heterogeneity in lung cancer. Study details: Raw sequencing reads included, on average, more than 9.5 appearances of each unique TCR and UMI combination. Study outcomes and limitations: Ubiquitous expanded tumor TCRs surfaced in blood more at resection than they did at follow-up.

The CDR3 runs 14 residues. Trimming cost V 6 bases and J 8 bases; bases outside gene matches: 6. The germline V gene encodes CDR1 SNHLY and CDR2 FYNNEI. Each TCR cDNA molecule bore a unique molecular identifier. TCRdb re-derived calls from the 5' RACE reads in MiXCR, one entry per CDR3 protein. The data show thousands of distinct CDR3 sequences, roughly 4.5% seen once. In its sample, this clonotype is medium-sized. No antigen is known for it. For a library built for alpha chains, this beta chain is a stray read; little rests on its size. The time point: sample taken at primary tumor resection. Tumor, nontumor lung or frozen PBMC supplied whole RNA, sequenced without sorting.

The material was PBMCs, obtained at surgery. The receptor comes from a male donor with early-stage non-small cell lung cancer. The V and J genes are TRBV2 and TRBJ1-6, with 8 bases matching TRBD1. Here the CDR3 DNA reads TGTGCCAGCAGAAGACAGGGGTTGGATTCACCCCTCCACTTT. Its protein product is CASRRQGLDSPLHF.